These T cell receptor beta chains were read from a single sample in a study of naive and memory T cell subsets. TCRdb re-called the UMI-ligation and nested PCR reads through MiXCR, storing one row per CDR3 protein. Of about 150,000 distinct CDR3 sequences in the sample, 15% to 20% were seen once. The source material was naive CD4+ T cells from blood. Receptors were obtained from a human donor in good health. The CDR3 runs from the conserved cysteine through the conserved F or W. The D gene is left open where the match is weak. Size is stated for part of the rows, as once, few or many counts, or as a class when the clone is expanded.

DNA	CDR3	size	D	V	length	J
TGTGCCAGCTCCCTGGGCGGCGCGGGTTACAATGAGCAGTTCTTC	CASSLGGAGYNEQFF	.	.	TRBV12-3/TRBV12-4	15	TRBJ2-1
TGTGCCAGCAGTTTTTCAGGAAGTTACGAGCAGTACTTC	CASSFSGSYEQYF	.	.	TRBV28	13	TRBJ2-7
TGTGCCAGCAGTACACAGGGAACTGAAGCTTTCTTT	CASSTQGTEAFF	.	.	TRBV28	12	TRBJ1-1
TGTGCCAGCAGCCTACAGTCGCGCGAGCAGTACTTC	CASSLQSREQYF	few	.	TRBV4-2	12	TRBJ2-7
TGCAGTGCTAGAGATGAGGGGAGAACAGATACGCAGTATTTT	CSARDEGRTDTQYF	many	.	TRBV20-1	14	TRBJ2-3
TGCAGTGCTAGGCGGGAGGGATCCTTCCACGAGCAGTACTTC	CSARREGSFHEQYF	.	TRBD2	TRBV20-1	14	TRBJ2-7
TGTGCCAGCAGCTTAGAGCCTGGGGAGCAGTTCTTC	CASSLEPGEQFF	.	.	TRBV11-3	12	TRBJ2-1
TGCGCCAGCAGCTCCGGGACTAGACTCACAGATACGCAGTATTTT	CASSSGTRLTDTQYF	.	TRBD2	TRBV5-1	15	TRBJ2-3
TGTGCCAGCAGTTTAGGCGGGATGGTCTACGAGCAGTACTTC	CASSLGGMVYEQYF	.	.	TRBV12-3/TRBV12-4	14	TRBJ2-7
TGCAGCGTTGATTCGGGACAGGGTGGGATCAATGAGCAGTTCTTC	CSVDSGQGGINEQFF	.	TRBD1	TRBV29-1	15	TRBJ2-1
TGTGCCAGCAGTTTAGCGGCAGGAACCTATGGCTACACCTTC	CASSLAAGTYGYTF	.	.	TRBV12-3/TRBV12-4	14	TRBJ1-2
TGTGCCAGCAGTCGCCACGGGGACATGAACACCGGGGAGCTGTTTTTT	CASSRHGDMNTGELFF	few	.	TRBV6-5	16	TRBJ2-2
TGTGCCAGCTCACCATACGTAGGACAGGGCGCATCCTACGAGCAGTACTTC	CASSPYVGQGASYEQYF	few	TRBD1	TRBV18	17	TRBJ2-7
TGTGCCTGGAGTCGGGTCGCCCTGACCAAAGGCTACTTC	CAWSRVALTKGYF	many	.	TRBV30	13	TRBJ2-7
TGTGCCAGCAGCCCGACGACGGAGGCCAAAAACATTCAGTACTTC	CASSPTTEAKNIQYF	.	.	TRBV7-2	15	TRBJ2-4
TGTGCCAGCAGCTTAGGGACAGGGGGCTACAATGAGCAGTTCTTC	CASSLGTGGYNEQFF	.	TRBD1	TRBV11-3	15	TRBJ2-1
TGTGCCAGCAGCAACGAGGGACAGCACAATCAGCCCCAGCATTTT	CASSNEGQHNQPQHF	few	.	TRBV21-1	15	TRBJ1-5
TGTGCCACTTACACCAGCGATGAGACCCAGTACTTC	CATYTSDETQYF	few	.	TRBV6-2/TRBV6-3	12	TRBJ2-5
TGTGCCAGCAGCTCAAGGACTAGCGGTTCCTACGAGCAGTACTTC	CASSSRTSGSYEQYF	few	TRBD2	TRBV7-9	15	TRBJ2-7
TGTGCCAGCAGCTACCGGGACTATGGCCCCTACGAGCAGTACTTC	CASSYRDYGPYEQYF	few	TRBD2	TRBV9	15	TRBJ2-7
TGTGCCAGCAGCTTAGCTGGACAGGTTCGGGCTGAAGCTTTCTTT	CASSLAGQVRAEAFF	few	TRBD1	TRBV11-2	15	TRBJ1-1
TGCGCCAGCAGCCAAGATAGATATCTGGCGGAGCAGTACTTC	CASSQDRYLAEQYF	many	.	TRBV4-3	14	TRBJ2-7
TGTGCCAGCAGCGTAGGGACAGGGGATTCCTACGAGCAGTACTTC	CASSVGTGDSYEQYF	.	TRBD1	TRBV9	15	TRBJ2-7
TGCAGTGCTGCGGGACAGACTAGCACAGATACGCAGTATTTT	CSAAGQTSTDTQYF	.	.	TRBV20-1	14	TRBJ2-3
TGCAGTGCTGATAGCGGGAGGACGATCCTGGAAGAGCAGTACTTC	CSADSGRTILEEQYF	few	TRBD2	TRBV20-1	15	TRBJ2-7
TGTGCCAGCAGCTTAGTTCAAACTAGCGGGATTAATGAGCAGTTCTTC	CASSLVQTSGINEQFF	few	TRBD2	TRBV7-7	16	TRBJ2-1
TGTGCCAGCAGTTACTCAACGGGACAGCCTAAACTCAGAACTTCCTACGAGCAGTACTTC	CASSYSTGQPKLRTSYEQYF	few	TRBD1	TRBV6-6	20	TRBJ2-7
TGTGCCAGCAGCCTCCTAGGAGGCGGGAGGGAGCAGTACTTC	CASSLLGGGREQYF	few	TRBD2	TRBV4-2	14	TRBJ2-7
TGTGCCTGGAGTTCATCCACTAGCGGGAGGGCCGTGGCAACAGATACGCAGTATTTT	CAWSSSTSGRAVATDTQYF	.	TRBD2	TRBV30	19	TRBJ2-3
TGCAGTGCTAGGCTACAATCCAAGCGGGAGAGGCAAGAGACCCAGTACTTC	CSARLQSKRERQETQYF	few	TRBD2	TRBV20-1	17	TRBJ2-5
TGCAGCCCTAGGGACAGGGGAAACACTGAAGCTTTCTTT	CSPRDRGNTEAFF	few	TRBD1	TRBV20-1	13	TRBJ1-1
TGTGCCAGCAGCTTAGCCCCACCCTGGAGCAATCAGCCCCAGCATTTT	CASSLAPPWSNQPQHF	.	.	TRBV7-8	16	TRBJ1-5
TGCGCCAGCAGCACGCAAGCTAAACTAGCGGAAAACATTCAGTACTTC	CASSTQAKLAENIQYF	.	TRBD2	TRBV5-1	16	TRBJ2-4
TGTGCCATCAGTGGGGGGGAGCCAAACAATGAGCAGTTCTTC	CAISGGEPNNEQFF	many	.	TRBV10-3	14	TRBJ2-1
TGTGCCAGCAGGGAGAACAGGGAACGGTCCTACAATGAGCAGTTCTTC	CASRENRERSYNEQFF	.	.	TRBV2	16	TRBJ2-1
TGTGCCAGCATTAACTTCCACAGGGATAGGACCTACAATGAGCAGTTCTTC	CASINFHRDRTYNEQFF	.	.	TRBV28	17	TRBJ2-1
TGTGCCAGCAGCTTGGTGGACACAGATACGCAGTATTTT	CASSLVDTDTQYF	few	.	TRBV5-4	13	TRBJ2-3
TGTGCCAGCACGCGGGAATATGAAAAACTGTTTTTT	CASTREYEKLFF	few	.	TRBV2	12	TRBJ1-4
TGCGCCAGCAGCTTCACCGGGACAGGGGGCACCGGGGAGCTGTTTTTT	CASSFTGTGGTGELFF	.	TRBD1	TRBV5-1	16	TRBJ2-2
TGTGCCAGCAGTTACTCCAAACAGGGGGCGGCTGAAGCTTTCTTT	CASSYSKQGAAEAFF	few	TRBD1	TRBV6-2/TRBV6-3	15	TRBJ1-1
TGTGCCAGCAGTTTAACGGGGTACGAGCAGTACTTC	CASSLTGYEQYF	many	.	TRBV11-2	12	TRBJ2-7
TGTGCCAGCATGGTTGACAGGGGGCGAGGCGAGCAGTACTTC	CASMVDRGRGEQYF	few	TRBD1	TRBV5-6	14	TRBJ2-7
TGCGCCAGCAGTGCCCGGACAGATACGCAGTATTTT	CASSARTDTQYF	few	.	TRBV10-1	12	TRBJ2-3
TGTGCCGGCGGCAGGGGGACCTACGAGCAGTACTTC	CAGGRGTYEQYF	.	TRBD1	TRBV10-3	12	TRBJ2-7
TGCAGTGCCCAGCTTCAGGTGAACACTGAAGCTTTCTTT	CSAQLQVNTEAFF	few	.	TRBV20-1	13	TRBJ1-1
TGCAGCGTTGACACCGGGACTTTGTCCTACAATGAGCAGTTCTTC	CSVDTGTLSYNEQFF	.	.	TRBV29-1	15	TRBJ2-1
TGTGCCAGCAGCGCAACAGCTAGCACAGATACGCAGTATTTT	CASSATASTDTQYF	.	.	TRBV5-4	14	TRBJ2-3
TGTGCCTGCAGCATCCAGGGGGTTGACAATGAGCAGTTCTTC	CACSIQGVDNEQFF	.	TRBD1	TRBV11-2	14	TRBJ2-1
TGTGCCAGCACGAGGACCGGGGAGCTGTTTTTT	CASTRTGELFF	.	.	TRBV6-2/TRBV6-3	11	TRBJ2-2
TGCAGCGTCCAGACTAGCGGGAGGGTAATGAGGCAGTTCTTC	CSVQTSGRVMRQFF	many	TRBD2	TRBV29-1	14	TRBJ2-1
TGCGCCAGCAGCTCGTTGACAAACACAGATACGCAGTATTTT	CASSSLTNTDTQYF	.	.	TRBV5-1	14	TRBJ2-3
TGTGCCAGCAGCAGGGCGGCTAGCGGGAATGTAGTGGAGACCCAGTACTTC	CASSRAASGNVVETQYF	.	TRBD2	TRBV6-5	17	TRBJ2-5
TGTGCCAGCAGTTGGACAGGGACCACCGGGGAGCTGTTTTTT	CASSWTGTTGELFF	few	TRBD1	TRBV6-2/TRBV6-3	14	TRBJ2-2
TGCGCCAGCAGCGAAGGGGTTTCCCCCCTCCACTTT	CASSEGVSPLHF	.	.	TRBV5-1	12	TRBJ1-6
TGCGCCAGCAGCAAAGGACTAGCGGGCTCCGGGGAGCTGTTTTTT	CASSKGLAGSGELFF	.	TRBD2	TRBV5-1	15	TRBJ2-2
TGTGCCAGCAGCTTAGGGGCAGGGCCTGCCTACGAGCAGTACTTC	CASSLGAGPAYEQYF	many	.	TRBV11-2	15	TRBJ2-7
TGTGCCAGCAGCCCCACCCCCGGGACTAGCGGGGGAGGGGGCACAGATACGCAGTATTTT	CASSPTPGTSGGGGTDTQYF	.	TRBD2	TRBV28	20	TRBJ2-3
TGTGCCAGCAGTTCCGACGGACGGGAGCAGTACTTC	CASSSDGREQYF	few	.	TRBV28	12	TRBJ2-7